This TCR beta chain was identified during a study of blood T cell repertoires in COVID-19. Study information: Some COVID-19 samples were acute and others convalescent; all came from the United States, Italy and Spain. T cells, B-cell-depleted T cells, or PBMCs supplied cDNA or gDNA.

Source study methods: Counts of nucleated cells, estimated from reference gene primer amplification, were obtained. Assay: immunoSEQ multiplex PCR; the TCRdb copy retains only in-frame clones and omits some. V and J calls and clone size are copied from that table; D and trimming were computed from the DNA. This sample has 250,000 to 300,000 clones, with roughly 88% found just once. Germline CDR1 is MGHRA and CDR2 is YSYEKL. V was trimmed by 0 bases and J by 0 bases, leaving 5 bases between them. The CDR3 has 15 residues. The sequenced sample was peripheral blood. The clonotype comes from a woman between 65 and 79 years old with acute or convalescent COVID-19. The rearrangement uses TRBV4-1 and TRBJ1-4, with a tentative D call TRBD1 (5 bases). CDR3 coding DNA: TGCGCCAGCAGCCAAGACAGGGCAACTAATGAAAAACTGTTTTTT. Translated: CASSQDRATNEKLFF.